Detailed here is one TCR beta chain. Antigen: not known. This record comes from a study of post-analysis software for immune sequencing data. Study results and caveats: Controls showed lower frequencies than patients for 5 or 6 TRBV segments, and TRBV5-6, TRBV5-1 and TRBV20-1 were among these.

TCR beta cDNA libraries included unique molecular identifiers. One entry per CDR3 protein results from TCRdb running MiXCR on the PCR reads. The data show about 760,000 distinct CDR3 sequences, roughly 30% seen once. This CDR3 region has 12 residues. Looked up from germline, CDR1 is MNHNY and CDR2 is SVGAGI (reference sequence). The ends were cut back, 7 bases at V and 7 bases at J, with 11 bases in the middle. This receptor was taken from a girl between 10 and 17 years old with multiple sclerosis. The chain employs TRBV6-6 and TRBJ2-1; D gene uncertain. Sequencing used blood. CDR3 sequence: CASTHGRNEQFF. The CDR3 bases are TGTGCCAGCACCCACGGACGTAATGAGCAGTTCTTC.